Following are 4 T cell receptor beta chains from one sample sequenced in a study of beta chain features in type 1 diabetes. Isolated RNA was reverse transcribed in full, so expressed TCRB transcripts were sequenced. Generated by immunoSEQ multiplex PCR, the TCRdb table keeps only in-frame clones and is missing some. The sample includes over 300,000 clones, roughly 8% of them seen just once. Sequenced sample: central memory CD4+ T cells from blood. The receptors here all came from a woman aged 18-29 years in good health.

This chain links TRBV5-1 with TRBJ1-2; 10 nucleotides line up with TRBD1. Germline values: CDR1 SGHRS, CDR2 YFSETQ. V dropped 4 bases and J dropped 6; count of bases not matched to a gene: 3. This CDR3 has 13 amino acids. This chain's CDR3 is CASSAGTGDGYTF. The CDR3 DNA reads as TGCGCCAGCAGCGCCGGGACAGGGGATGGCTACACCTTC.

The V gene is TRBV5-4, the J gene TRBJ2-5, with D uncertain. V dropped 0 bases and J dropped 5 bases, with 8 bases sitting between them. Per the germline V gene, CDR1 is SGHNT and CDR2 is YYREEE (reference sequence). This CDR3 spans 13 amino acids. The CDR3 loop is CASSLVGVETQYF. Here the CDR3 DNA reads TGTGCCAGCAGCTTGGTTGGGGTGGAGACCCAGTACTTC.

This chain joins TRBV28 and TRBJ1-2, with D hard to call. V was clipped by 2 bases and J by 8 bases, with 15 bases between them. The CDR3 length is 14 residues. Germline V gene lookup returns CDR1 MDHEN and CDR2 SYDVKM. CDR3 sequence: CASSLVGLGQGYTF. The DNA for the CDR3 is TGTGCCAGCAGTTTAGTGGGTTTGGGTCAGGGCTACACCTTC.

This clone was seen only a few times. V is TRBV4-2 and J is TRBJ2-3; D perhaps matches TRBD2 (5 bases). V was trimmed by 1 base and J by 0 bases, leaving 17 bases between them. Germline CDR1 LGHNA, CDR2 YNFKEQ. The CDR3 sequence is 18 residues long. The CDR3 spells CASSQGTPGVTSTDTQYF. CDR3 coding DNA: TGTGCCAGCAGCCAAGGGACTCCAGGTGTTACGAGCACAGATACGCAGTATTTT.